This T cell receptor beta chain was captured in a study of T cell changes during pregnancy in multiple sclerosis. The table lists this clone with a count of one. Method: immunoSEQ multiplex PCR; TCRdb's copy keeps in-frame clones and lacks some. Of 33,000 or so clones in the sample, around 91% were seen once. The sequenced sample was CD8+ T cells from peripheral blood mononuclear cells, obtained in the second trimester of pregnancy. The source of this sequence is a female donor in good health, enrolled as a control in a pregnancy study.

Here the CDR3 DNA reads TGCAGCGTTGAGTTCGAGGAGCGGGGTTATGGCTACACCTTC. It codes for CSVEFEERGYGYTF. The chain employs TRBV29-1 and TRBJ1-2; no clear D. Trimming shortened V by 3 bases and J by 5 bases, and 16 bases separated the two germline ends. Germline loops: CDR1 SQVTM, CDR2 ANQGSEA. The CDR3 runs to 14 residues.